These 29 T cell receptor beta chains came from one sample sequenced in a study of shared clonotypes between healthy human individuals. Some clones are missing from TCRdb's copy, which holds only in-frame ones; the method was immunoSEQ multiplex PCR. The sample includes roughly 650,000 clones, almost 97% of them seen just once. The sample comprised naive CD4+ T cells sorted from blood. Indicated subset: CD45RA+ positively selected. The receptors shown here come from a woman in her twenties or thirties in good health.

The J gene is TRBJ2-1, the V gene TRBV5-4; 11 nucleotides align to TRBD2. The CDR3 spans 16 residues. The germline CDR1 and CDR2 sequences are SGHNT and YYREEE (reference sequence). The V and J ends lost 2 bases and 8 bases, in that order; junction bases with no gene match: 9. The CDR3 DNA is TGTGCCAGCAGCTTTGGCTTGACTAGCGGGATCGATGAGCAGTTCTTC. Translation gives CASSFGLTSGIDEQFF.

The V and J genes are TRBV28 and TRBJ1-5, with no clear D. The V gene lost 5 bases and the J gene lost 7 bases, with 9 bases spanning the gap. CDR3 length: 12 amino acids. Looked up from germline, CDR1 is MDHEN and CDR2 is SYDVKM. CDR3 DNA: TGTGCCAGCAGTCCAGTAGGCCAGCCCCAGCATTTT. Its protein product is CASSPVGQPQHF.

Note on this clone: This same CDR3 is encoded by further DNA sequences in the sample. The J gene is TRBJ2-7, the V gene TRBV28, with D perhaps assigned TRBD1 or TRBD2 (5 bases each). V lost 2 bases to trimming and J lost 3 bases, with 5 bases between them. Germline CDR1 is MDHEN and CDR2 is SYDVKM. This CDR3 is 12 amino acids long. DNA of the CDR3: TGTGCCAGCAGTTTAGGGGGCTACGAGCAGTACTTC. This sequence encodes CASSLGGYEQYF.

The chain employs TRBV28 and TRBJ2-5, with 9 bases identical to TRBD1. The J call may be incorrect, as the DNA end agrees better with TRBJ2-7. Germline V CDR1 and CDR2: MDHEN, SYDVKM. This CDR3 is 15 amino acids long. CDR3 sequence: CASSSPGQGSYEQYF. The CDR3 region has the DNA TGTGCCAGCAGTTCCCCGGGACAGGGCTCCTACGAGCAGTACTTC.

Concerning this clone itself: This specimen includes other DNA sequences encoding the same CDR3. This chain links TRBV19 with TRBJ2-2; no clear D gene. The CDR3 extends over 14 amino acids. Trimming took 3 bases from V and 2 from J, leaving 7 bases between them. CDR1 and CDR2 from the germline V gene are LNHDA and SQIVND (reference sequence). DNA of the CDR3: TGTGCCAGTAGTATCAACACAAACACCGGGGAGCTGTTTTTT. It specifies CASSINTNTGELFF.

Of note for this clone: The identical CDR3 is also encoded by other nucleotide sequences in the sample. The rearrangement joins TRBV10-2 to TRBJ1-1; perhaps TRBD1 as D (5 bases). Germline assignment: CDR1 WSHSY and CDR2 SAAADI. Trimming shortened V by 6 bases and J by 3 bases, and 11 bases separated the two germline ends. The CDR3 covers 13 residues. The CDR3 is CASRGLGYTEAFF. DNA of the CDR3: TGCGCCAGCAGGGGGCTGGGGTACACTGAAGCTTTCTTT.

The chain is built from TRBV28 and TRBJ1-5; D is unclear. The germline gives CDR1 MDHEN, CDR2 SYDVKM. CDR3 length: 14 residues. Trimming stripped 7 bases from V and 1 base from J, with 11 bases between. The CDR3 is CASTQDGSNQPQHF. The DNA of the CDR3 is TGTGCCAGCACCCAGGACGGCAGCAATCAGCCCCAGCATTTT.

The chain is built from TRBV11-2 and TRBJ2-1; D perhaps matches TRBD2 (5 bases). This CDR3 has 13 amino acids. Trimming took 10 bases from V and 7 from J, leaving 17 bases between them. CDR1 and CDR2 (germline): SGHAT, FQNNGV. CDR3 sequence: CATEATASNEQFF. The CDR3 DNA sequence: TGTGCCACGGAGGCGACTGCGTCGAATGAGCAGTTCTTC.

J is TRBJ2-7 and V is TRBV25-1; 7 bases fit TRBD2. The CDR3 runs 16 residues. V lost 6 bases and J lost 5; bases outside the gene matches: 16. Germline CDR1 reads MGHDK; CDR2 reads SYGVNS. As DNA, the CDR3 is TGTGCCAGCAGCCTTCTCGGGGAGGGCCAAAGGCACGAGCAGTACTTC. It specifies CASSLLGEGQRHEQYF.

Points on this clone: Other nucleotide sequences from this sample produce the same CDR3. CDR3 protein: CASSYGGQGAYEQYF. The CDR3, as DNA: TGTGCCAGCAGTTACGGGGGTCAGGGGGCCTACGAGCAGTACTTC. The V gene is TRBV28, the J gene TRBJ2-7; TRBD1 might be the D (7 bases). The CDR3 length is 15 residues. CDR1 is MDHEN, CDR2 SYDVKM, per germline. V lost 4 bases and J lost 2, with 15 bases in between.

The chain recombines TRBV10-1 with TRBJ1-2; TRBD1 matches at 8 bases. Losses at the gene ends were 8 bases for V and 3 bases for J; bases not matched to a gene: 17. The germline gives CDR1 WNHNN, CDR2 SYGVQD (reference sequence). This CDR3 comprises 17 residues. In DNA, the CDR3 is TGCGCCAGCCCGCTTACTCTCGACAGGGGAGGGTACTATGGCTACACCTTC. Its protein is CASPLTLDRGGYYGYTF.

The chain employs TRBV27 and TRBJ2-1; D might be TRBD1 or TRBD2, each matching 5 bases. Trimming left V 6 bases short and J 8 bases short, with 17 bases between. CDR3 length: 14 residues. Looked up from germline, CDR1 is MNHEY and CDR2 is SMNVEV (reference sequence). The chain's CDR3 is CASSSWERQHEQFF. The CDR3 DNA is TGTGCCAGCAGCTCCTGGGAGAGACAGCATGAGCAGTTCTTC.

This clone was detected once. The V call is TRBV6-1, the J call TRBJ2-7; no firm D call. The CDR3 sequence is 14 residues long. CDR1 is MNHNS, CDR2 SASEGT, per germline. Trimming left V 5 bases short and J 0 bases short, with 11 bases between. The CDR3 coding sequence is TGTGCCAGCAGTTTTTCACGAAGCTCCTACGAGCAGTACTTC. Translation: CASSFSRSSYEQYF.

As DNA, the CDR3 is TGTGCCAGCAGGCGACACCTTTCGGGGGAGCTGTTTTTT. Its translation: CASRRHLSGELFF. The chain carries TRBV28 and TRBJ2-2, with no clear D. Germline V gives CDR1 MDHEN, CDR2 SYDVKM. The CDR3 is made up of 13 amino acids. Trimming cost V 6 bases and J 8 bases, with 13 bases left between them. Full variable domain (missing parts from reference TRBV28 and TRBJ2-2): DVKVTQSSRYLVKRTGEKVFLECVQDMDHENMFWYRQDPGLGLRLIYFSYDVKMKEKGDIPEGYSVSREKKERFSLILESASTNQTSMYLCASRRHLSGELFFGEGSRLTVL.

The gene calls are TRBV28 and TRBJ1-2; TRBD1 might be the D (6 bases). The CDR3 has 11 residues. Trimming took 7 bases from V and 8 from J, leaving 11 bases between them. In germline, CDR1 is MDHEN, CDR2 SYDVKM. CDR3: CASTEGGGYTF. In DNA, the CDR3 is TGTGCCAGCACGGAGGGGGGCGGCTACACCTTC.

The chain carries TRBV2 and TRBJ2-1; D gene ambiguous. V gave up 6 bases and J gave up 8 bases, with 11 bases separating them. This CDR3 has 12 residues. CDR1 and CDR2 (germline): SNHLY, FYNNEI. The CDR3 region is CASRARGYEQFF. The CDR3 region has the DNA TGTGCCAGCAGGGCGCGCGGATATGAGCAGTTCTTC.

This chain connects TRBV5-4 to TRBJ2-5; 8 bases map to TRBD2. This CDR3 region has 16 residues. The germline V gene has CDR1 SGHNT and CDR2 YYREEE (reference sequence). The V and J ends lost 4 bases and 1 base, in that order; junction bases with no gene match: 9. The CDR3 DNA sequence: TGTGCCAGCAGCCCTACTAGCGGAGGGCTCCAAGAGACCCAGTACTTC. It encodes CASSPTSGGLQETQYF.

The CDR3 DNA follows: TGTGCCATCAAGCAGGGGGAGCCGACCATGAACACTGAAGCTTTCTTT. Residues: CAIKQGEPTMNTEAFF. The gene calls are TRBV10-3 and TRBJ1-1; 7 bases map to TRBD1. Losses at the gene ends were 7 bases for V and 0 bases for J; bases not matched to a gene: 11. Germline CDR1 reads ENHRY; CDR2 reads SYGVKD. This CDR3 comprises 16 residues.

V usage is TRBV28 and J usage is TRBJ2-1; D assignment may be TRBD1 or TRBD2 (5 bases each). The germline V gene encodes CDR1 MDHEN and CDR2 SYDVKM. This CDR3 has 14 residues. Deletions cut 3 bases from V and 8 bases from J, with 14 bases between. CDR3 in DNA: TGTGCCAGCAGTTTGGGGACGCCACGCGATGAGCAGTTCTTC. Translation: CASSLGTPRDEQFF.

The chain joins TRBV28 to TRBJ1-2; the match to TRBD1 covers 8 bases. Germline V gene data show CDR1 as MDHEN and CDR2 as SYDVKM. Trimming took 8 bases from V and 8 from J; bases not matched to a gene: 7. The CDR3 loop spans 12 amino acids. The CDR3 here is CASSGTGDGYTF. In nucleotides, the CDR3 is TGTGCCAGCTCTGGGACAGGAGACGGCTACACCTTC.

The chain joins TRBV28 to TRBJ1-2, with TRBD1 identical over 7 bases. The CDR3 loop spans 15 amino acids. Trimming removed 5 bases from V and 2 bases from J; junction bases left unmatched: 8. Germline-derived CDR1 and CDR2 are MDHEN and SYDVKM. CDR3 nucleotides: TGTGCCAGCAGTCACCGAAGGGACAGCAACTATGGCTACACCTTC. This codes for CASSHRRDSNYGYTF.

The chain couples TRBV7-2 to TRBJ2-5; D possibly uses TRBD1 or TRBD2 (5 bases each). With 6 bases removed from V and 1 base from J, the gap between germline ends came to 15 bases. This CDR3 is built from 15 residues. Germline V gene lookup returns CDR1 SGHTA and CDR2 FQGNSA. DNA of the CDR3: TGTGCCAGCAGTCGGGACCGAAGACTCCAAGAGACCCAGTACTTC. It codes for CASSRDRRLQETQYF.

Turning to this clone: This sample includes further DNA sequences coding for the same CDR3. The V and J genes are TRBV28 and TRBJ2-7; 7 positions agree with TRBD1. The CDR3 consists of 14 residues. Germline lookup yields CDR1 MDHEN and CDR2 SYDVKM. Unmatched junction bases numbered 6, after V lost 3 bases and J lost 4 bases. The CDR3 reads CASSLGQSPYEQYF. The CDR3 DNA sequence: TGTGCCAGCAGTTTGGGACAGTCCCCATACGAGCAGTACTTC.

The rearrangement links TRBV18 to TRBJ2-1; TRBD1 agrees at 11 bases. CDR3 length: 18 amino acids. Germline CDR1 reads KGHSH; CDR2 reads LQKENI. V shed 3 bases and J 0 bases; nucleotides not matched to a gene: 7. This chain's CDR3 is CASSPGTGGKISYNEQFF. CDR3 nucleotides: TGTGCCAGCTCACCCGGGACAGGGGGTAAGATCTCCTACAATGAGCAGTTCTTC.

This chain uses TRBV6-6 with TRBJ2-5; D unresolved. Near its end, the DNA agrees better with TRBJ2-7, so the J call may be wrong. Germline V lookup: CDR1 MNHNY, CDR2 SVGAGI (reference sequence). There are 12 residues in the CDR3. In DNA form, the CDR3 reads TGTGCCAGCAGTTACGGGAAGGGCGAGCAGTACTTC. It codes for CASSYGKGEQYF.

CDR3: CASSGGEGRRVHEQYF. The DNA of the CDR3 is TGCGCCAGCAGTGGGGGGGAGGGACGCCGGGTCCACGAGCAGTACTTC. This sequence joins TRBV10-2 and TRBJ2-7; TRBD2 matches 7 bases. J gave up 5 bases and V 4 bases, and 14 bases lay outside the gene matches. CDR1 WSHSY and CDR2 SAAADI come from the germline V gene. This CDR3 contains 16 residues.

The CDR3 bases are TGCGCCAGCACCCTAGCGGCCCATCAAGAGACCCAGTACTTC. Translating gives CASTLAAHQETQYF. This chain uses TRBV5-1 with TRBJ2-5; TRBD2 matches at 7 bases. The CDR3 extends over 14 amino acids. Germline lookup yields CDR1 SGHRS and CDR2 YFSETQ. V trimming: 6 bases; J trimming: 2 bases; junction bases outside the gene matches: 7.

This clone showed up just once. The CDR3 DNA is TGTGCCAGCAGCCCACCTGGGCGGGCTAACTACGAGCAGTACTTC. Translated: CASSPPGRANYEQYF. The rearrangement uses TRBV28 and TRBJ2-7, with a possible D match to TRBD2 (5 bases). The germline V gene has CDR1 MDHEN and CDR2 SYDVKM. This CDR3 region has 15 residues. Between the trimmed V and J ends, which lost 6 bases and 3 bases, there was a span of 18 bases.

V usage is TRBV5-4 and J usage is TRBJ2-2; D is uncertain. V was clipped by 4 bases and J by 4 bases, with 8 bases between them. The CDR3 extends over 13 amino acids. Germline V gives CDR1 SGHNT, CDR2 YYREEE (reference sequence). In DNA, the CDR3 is TGTGCCAGCAGCCTCGACTCCACCGGGGAGCTGTTTTTT. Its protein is CASSLDSTGELFF.